This T cell receptor (beta chain) was profiled in a study of cytomegalovirus exposure and HLA in healthy donors. This clone came up once. The PCR had 60 Vbeta and 13 Jbeta primers. Generated by immunoSEQ multiplex PCR, the TCRdb table keeps only in-frame clones and is missing some. This repertoire shows about 160,000 clones, 65% to 80% found once; its top ten account for approximately 3.1%. Sequencing input: PBMCs. This clonotype originated in a woman between 50 and 59 years old in good health and CMV-seropositive.

CDR3 nucleotides: TGTGCCAGTAGTACCCGGGGGGACAATTCACCCCTCCACTTT. Protein product: CASSTRGDNSPLHF. The rearrangement joins TRBV19 to TRBJ1-6; perhaps TRBD1 as D (5 bases). The germline gives CDR1 LNHDA, CDR2 SQIVND (reference sequence). Trimming removed 4 bases from V and 7 bases from J, with 11 bases in between. This CDR3 comprises 14 residues.